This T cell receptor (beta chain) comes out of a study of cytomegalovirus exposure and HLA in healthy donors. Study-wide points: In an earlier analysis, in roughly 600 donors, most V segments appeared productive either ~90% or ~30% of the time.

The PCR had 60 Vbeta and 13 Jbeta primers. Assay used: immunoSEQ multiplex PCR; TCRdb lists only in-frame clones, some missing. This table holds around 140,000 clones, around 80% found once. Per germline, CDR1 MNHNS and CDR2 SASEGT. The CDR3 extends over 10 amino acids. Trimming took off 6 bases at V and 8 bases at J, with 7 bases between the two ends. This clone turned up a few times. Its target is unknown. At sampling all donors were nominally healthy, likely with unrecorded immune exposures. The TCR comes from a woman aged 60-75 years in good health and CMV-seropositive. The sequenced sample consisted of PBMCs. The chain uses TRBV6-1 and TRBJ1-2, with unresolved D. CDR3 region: CASREDGYTF. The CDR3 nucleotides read TGTGCCAGCAGGGAGGACGGCTACACCTTC.